One sample yielded the 29 T cell receptor beta chains listed below, sequenced in a study of identical twins (dated by TCRdb to the mid-2010s). Libraries were prepared through 5' RACE. For sequencing, an Illumina HiSeq 2000 was employed. The public reads were reanalyzed by TCRdb: fastp trimming at Q25, MiXCR alignment, in-frame beta chains only. Here each entry gathers all rows of one CDR3 protein and keeps the most common genes and DNA. In all, the sample holds about 280,000 distinct CDR3 sequences, and more than 6.5% of those were seen once. Of the sample, about 2.1% is held by the ten largest clones. These data were also reused for a study on yellow fever vaccine responses in identical twins.

Sequenced: memory (CD45RO+) T cells sorted from blood. The cell subset or site label, as the study defines it: CD45RO+ enriched T cells. Receptor source: a woman aged 18-29 years in good health.

This clonotype was observed many times. The chain links TRBV20-1 to TRBJ1-1; 8 bases agree with TRBD1. This CDR3 has 15 amino acids. V shed 5 bases, J shed 3 bases, and the junction held 11 bases outside the gene matches. Looked up from germline, CDR1 is DFQATT and CDR2 is SNEGSKA (reference sequence). The DNA for the CDR3 is TGCAGTGCTGGGCCCCAGGGGGCGGTTGACACTGAAGCTTTCTTT. It encodes CSAGPQGAVDTEAFF.

This clonotype was seen repeatedly, ten times or more. The chain is built from TRBV6-1 and TRBJ2-3; the D is unclear. Trimming shortened V by 6 bases and J by 6 bases, and 4 bases separated the two germline ends. CDR3 size: 10 residues. Germline loops: CDR1 MNHNS, CDR2 SASEGT. CDR3 coding DNA: TGTGCCAGCAGGGCCGATACGCAGTATTTT. Translated, it gives CASRADTQYF.

The CDR3 nucleotides read TGCAGTGCTTTTCCGGGAGATGATATCTCTGGGGCCAACGTCCTGACTTTC. Translation: CSAFPGDDISGANVLTF. The chain has TRBV20-1 and TRBJ2-6; the D gene is possibly TRBD2 (6 bases). The germline V and J ends were trimmed by 5 bases and 0 bases, with 17 bases remaining between them. Germline V gene lookup returns CDR1 DFQATT and CDR2 SNEGSKA (reference sequence). CDR3 length: 17 amino acids.

This clonotype has at least ten counts. The rearrangement joins TRBV12-3 or TRBV12-4 to TRBJ2-1, with a tentative D call TRBD2 (6 bases). The CDR3 is 17 residues long. Trimming cost V 3 bases and J 0 bases, with 15 bases left between them. DNA of the CDR3: TGTGCCAGCAGTTTGACCGGGAGCGCGCTCTCCTACAATGAGCAGTTCTTC. It encodes CASSLTGSALSYNEQFF.

This clonotype was detected many times. The chain carries TRBV29-1 and TRBJ1-3, with 11 positions matching TRBD1. CDR1 is SQVTM, CDR2 ANQGSEA, per germline. J gave up 7 bases and V 6 bases, and 11 bases lay outside the gene matches. The CDR3 sequence is 15 residues long. CDR3 in DNA: TGCAGCGTGGAATACGGACAGGGGGCGAGGAACACCATATATTTT. Translated: CSVEYGQGARNTIYF.

The chain recombines TRBV27 with TRBJ2-1; 10 bases map to TRBD2. In germline, CDR1 is MNHEY, CDR2 SMNVEV (reference sequence). The length of the CDR3 is 17 residues. The J segment lost 9 bases and the V segment lost 3 bases, leaving 14 bases of the junction unmatched. The CDR3 DNA is TGTGCCAGCAGTTTTGAGGCTAGCGGGAGTTATTCGGGTGAGCAGTTCTTC. Residues: CASSFEASGSYSGEQFF.

This clonotype was seen at least ten times. CDR3 residues: CASSNYRTEAFF. Here the CDR3 DNA reads TGTGCCAGCAGCAATTATCGCACTGAAGCTTTCTTT. The chain combines TRBV12-3 or TRBV12-4 with TRBJ1-1; D call uncertain. The germline V and J ends were trimmed by 6 bases and 4 bases, with 9 bases remaining between them. The CDR3 spans 12 residues.

V usage is TRBV6-1 and J usage is TRBJ1-4; possible D gene TRBD1, 5 bases. V lost 6 bases and J 12 bases, leaving 20 bases between the germline ends. The CDR3 is 14 residues long. Germline V CDR1 and CDR2: MNHNS, SASEGT. The CDR3 nucleotides are TGTGCCAGCAGATCCCCGGGAGGGGTTGAGCAACTGTTTTTT. As protein: CASRSPGGVEQLFF.

This clonotype was counted ten times or more. The CDR3 loop reads CASSLGTSGRGAYNEQFF. The DNA for the CDR3 is TGTGCCAGCAGTCTAGGGACTAGCGGGAGAGGGGCCTACAATGAGCAGTTCTTC. The V call is TRBV11-2, the J call TRBJ2-1, with 14 positions matching TRBD2. V was pared by 6 bases and J by 2 bases, with 9 bases of the junction left unmatched. The CDR3 runs to 18 residues. The germline gives CDR1 SGHAT, CDR2 FQNNGV. Using reference TRBV11-2 and TRBJ2-1 for the parts outside the CDR3, the full variable domain is EAGVAQSPRYKIIEKRQSVAFWCNPISGHATLYWYQQILGQGPKLLIQFQNNGVVDDSQLPKDRFSAERLKGVDSTLKIQPAKLEDSAVYLCASSLGTSGRGAYNEQFFGPGTRLTVL.

CDR3 bases: TGTGCCAGCAGTGACTCGGCAAGCCCCTATGGCTACACCTTC. The encoded protein is CASSDSASPYGYTF. This sequence joins TRBV6-4 and TRBJ1-2, with D uncertain. The V gene lost 0 bases and the J gene lost 4 bases, with 9 bases spanning the gap. The CDR3 spans 14 residues. From germline, CDR1 is MRHNA and CDR2 SNTAGT.

This clonotype turned up a few times. The V and J genes are TRBV15 and TRBJ2-2, with 15 bases lining up with TRBD2. The CDR3 totals 17 residues. Trimming at V came to 0 bases and at J to 8 bases, leaving 4 bases not matched to a gene. Germline lookup yields CDR1 LNHNV and CDR2 YYDKDF (reference sequence). The CDR3 is CATSRDLGLAGGGELFF. In nucleotides, the CDR3 is TGTGCCACCAGCAGAGATCTGGGACTAGCGGGAGGTGGGGAGCTGTTTTTT.

This clonotype was observed many times. This chain uses TRBV3-1 with TRBJ1-1, with a possible D match to TRBD1 (5 bases). Trimming took off 4 bases at V and 4 bases at J, with 10 bases between the two ends. This CDR3 has 13 residues. Germline loops: CDR1 LGHDT, CDR2 YNNKEL (reference sequence). The CDR3 DNA reads TGTGCCAGCAGCCTTCGCGGGGGCACTGAAGCTTTCTTT. As protein: CASSLRGGTEAFF.

This clonotype was recorded many times. The genes are TRBV2 and TRBJ1-4; D call uncertain. The germline V gene encodes CDR1 SNHLY and CDR2 FYNNEI. The CDR3 sequence is 15 residues long. The V end lost 3 bases, the J end lost 8 bases, and 16 bases lay between the germline ends. CDR3 sequence: CASSEGGRQHEKLFF. The CDR3 DNA reads as TGTGCCAGCAGTGAGGGAGGGAGGCAACACGAAAAACTGTTTTTT.

This clonotype was found a few times. The rearrangement uses TRBV20-1 and TRBJ2-5; the D gene is possibly TRBD2 (5 bases). Germline V gene lookup returns CDR1 DFQATT and CDR2 SNEGSKA (reference sequence). The CDR3 consists of 15 residues. Trimming removed 0 bases at V and 3 bases at J, with 14 bases between. The CDR3 nucleotides are TGCAGTGCTAGAGATCTTACTAGAAAAAAAGAGACCCAGTACTTC. It yields the protein CSARDLTRKKETQYF.

This clonotype has a handful of counts. J is TRBJ2-1 and V is TRBV7-7, with 11 bases aligning to TRBD2. CDR3 length equals 14 residues. The germline gives CDR1 SSHAT, CDR2 FNYEAQ (reference sequence). Unmatched junction bases numbered 11, after V lost 5 bases and J lost 14 bases. The CDR3 spells CASSKLAGAVGEFF. The CDR3 bases are TGTGCCAGCAGCAAACTAGCGGGAGCCGTCGGGGAGTTCTTC.

As concerns this clonotype: With a much larger clone just one base away, this may be a read error. The conserved closing phenylalanine or tryptophan is absent in this CDR3, likely reflecting a read error. The rearrangement joins TRBV4-1 to TRBJ1-2; tentative D call: TRBD1 (6 bases). Looked up from germline, CDR1 is MGHRA and CDR2 is YSYEKL. Trimming took off 0 bases at V and 4 bases at J, with 18 bases between the two ends. The CDR3 extends over 17 amino acids. The CDR3 sequence: CASSQEEADGGGYGYTY. CDR3 nucleotides: TGCGCCAGCAGCCAAGAGGAGGCGGACGGAGGGGGCTATGGCTACACCTAC.

The table lists this clonotype with many counts. The chain is built from TRBV28 and TRBJ2-7, with D possibly being TRBD2 (6 bases). CDR1 and CDR2 from the germline V gene are MDHEN and SYDVKM. There are 15 residues in the CDR3. V lost 3 bases and J 3 bases, leaving 15 bases between the germline ends. The CDR3 region is CASSLGAGASYEQYV. The CDR3 bases are TGTGCCAGCAGTTTGGGAGCGGGCGCAAGCTACGAGCAGTACGTC.

This clonotype was seen repeatedly, ten times or more. The chain recombines TRBV4-1 with TRBJ2-3; 9 nucleotides line up with TRBD2. CDR3 length equals 17 residues. Germline assignment: CDR1 MGHRA and CDR2 YSYEKL. After removal of 2 bases from V and 6 bases from J, the junction contained 12 bases not matched to a gene. The DNA for the CDR3 is TGCGCCAGCAGCCAAACTCGGAGCGGGGGGATATGGGATACGCAGTATTTT. Translation: CASSQTRSGGIWDTQYF.

This clonotype turned up a few times. The V gene is TRBV6-6, the J gene TRBJ1-1; D not resolved. Germline-derived CDR1 and CDR2 are MNHNY and SVGAGI (reference sequence). The V and J ends lost 2 bases and 6 bases respectively, with 10 bases between them. The CDR3 runs 13 residues. This chain's CDR3 is CASSYPVSSEAFF. In nucleotides, the CDR3 is TGTGCCAGCAGTTACCCGGTGTCTTCTGAAGCTTTCTTT.

The sample holds many counts of this clonotype. The gene calls are TRBV12-3 or TRBV12-4 and TRBJ1-6; tentatively, D is TRBD1 (5 bases). Trimming took 5 bases from V and 9 from J, leaving 11 bases between them. The CDR3 length is 13 residues. DNA of the CDR3: TGTGCCAGCAGTGGGCAGGGACTTTCACCCCTCCACTTT. It yields the protein CASSGQGLSPLHF.

There are a few counts of this clonotype. The chain carries TRBV24-1 and TRBJ2-3, with unresolved D. Germline CDR1 is KGHDR and CDR2 is SFDVKD. This CDR3 spans 12 amino acids. The V and J ends lost 5 bases and 6 bases respectively, with 8 bases between them. The CDR3 reads CATSGWVDTQYF. In DNA form, the CDR3 reads TGTGCCACCAGTGGTTGGGTGGATACGCAGTATTTT.

The chain has TRBV2 and TRBJ2-7; D is unresolved. The CDR3 has 11 residues. Between the trimmed V and J ends, which lost 2 bases and 3 bases, there was a span of 2 bases. Per the germline V gene, CDR1 is SNHLY and CDR2 is FYNNEI. The CDR3 spells CASSEFYEQYV. The CDR3, as DNA: TGTGCCAGCAGTGAATTCTACGAGCAGTACGTC.

This clonotype was counted ten times or more. The chain combines TRBV12-3 or TRBV12-4 with TRBJ1-5; 7 bases are shared with TRBD1. CDR3 length equals 15 residues. The trim removed 6 bases at V and 0 bases at J, leaving 5 bases unmatched. DNA for the CDR3: TGTGCCAGCAGCACGAACAGGGGTAGCAATCAGCCCCAGCATTTT. It is translated as CASSTNRGSNQPQHF.

The sample holds many counts of this clonotype. This CDR3 is CASSLGGTDTQYF. For the CDR3, the DNA is TGTGCCAGCAGTTTGGGGGGCACAGATACGCAGTATTTT. The genes are TRBV7-9 and TRBJ2-3, with D perhaps being TRBD1 or TRBD2 (5 bases each). Germline loops: CDR1 SEHNR, CDR2 FQNEAQ (reference sequence). The CDR3 spans 13 residues. Trimming removed 6 bases at V and 1 base at J, with 8 bases between.

This clonotype was recorded many times. This sequence joins TRBV10-3 and TRBJ2-2; D assignment may be TRBD1 or TRBD2 (5 bases each). The ends were cut back, 2 bases at V and 8 bases at J, with 15 bases in the middle. From germline, CDR1 is ENHRY and CDR2 SYGVKD. The CDR3 length is 15 residues. The CDR3 DNA follows: TGTGCCATCAGTGAGCGGGACCCCGGATGGGGGGAGCTGTTTTTT. Protein: CAISERDPGWGELFF.

Ten or more counts support this clonotype. This chain's CDR3 is CASSVGPSGTALNNEQFF. The CDR3 nucleotides read TGTGCCAGCAGCGTAGGGCCCTCCGGGACTGCATTAAACAATGAGCAGTTCTTC. The rearrangement joins TRBV9 to TRBJ2-1; D perhaps matches TRBD2 (6 bases). CDR1 is SGDLS and CDR2 is YYNGEE in the germline V gene. This CDR3 is built from 18 residues. V shed 0 bases and J shed 5 bases, with 21 bases lying between them.

This clonotype has just a few counts. The V and J genes are TRBV20-1 and TRBJ2-3; weak D call: TRBD1 (5 bases). The CDR3 extends over 13 amino acids. From germline, CDR1 is DFQATT and CDR2 SNEGSKA (reference sequence). Trimming cost V 7 bases and J 1 base, with 12 bases left between them. The chain's CDR3 is CSVRETGTDTQYF. CDR3 nucleotide sequence: TGCAGTGTGAGAGAGACAGGCACAGATACGCAGTATTTT.

The genes are TRBV14 and TRBJ2-1; D may be TRBD1 or TRBD2 (6 bases each). V was clipped by 7 bases and J by 10 bases, with 17 bases between them. Germline V gives CDR1 SGHDN, CDR2 FVKESK. The CDR3 length is 13 residues. The CDR3 loop reads CASNGGLGREQFF. The CDR3 DNA reads as TGTGCCAGCAACGGGGGCCTGGGTCGGGAGCAGTTCTTC.

CDR3 nucleotide sequence: TGCGCCAGCAGCCCGATAGCAAGCTCTGGGGCCAACGTCCTGACTTTC. Its protein is CASSPIASSGANVLTF. This chain connects TRBV4-1 to TRBJ2-6; no reliable D call. The V end was cut by 4 bases, the J end by 0 bases, with 10 bases between. This CDR3 spans 16 amino acids. CDR1 and CDR2 (germline): MGHRA, YSYEKL.